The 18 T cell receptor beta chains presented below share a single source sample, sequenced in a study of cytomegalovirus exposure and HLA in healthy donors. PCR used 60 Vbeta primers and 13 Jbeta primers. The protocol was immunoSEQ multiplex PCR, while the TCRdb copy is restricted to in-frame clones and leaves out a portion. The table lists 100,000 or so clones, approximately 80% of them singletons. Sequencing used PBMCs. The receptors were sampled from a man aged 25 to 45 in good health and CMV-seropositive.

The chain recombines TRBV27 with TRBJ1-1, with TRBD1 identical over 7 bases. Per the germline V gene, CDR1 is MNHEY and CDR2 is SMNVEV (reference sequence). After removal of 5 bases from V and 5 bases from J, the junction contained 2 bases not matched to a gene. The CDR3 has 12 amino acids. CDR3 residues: CASSQGGTEAFF. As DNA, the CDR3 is TGTGCCAGCAGTCAGGGGGGAACTGAAGCTTTCTTT.

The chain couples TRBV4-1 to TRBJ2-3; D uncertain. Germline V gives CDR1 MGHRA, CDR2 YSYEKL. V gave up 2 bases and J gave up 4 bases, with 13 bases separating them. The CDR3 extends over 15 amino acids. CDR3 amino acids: CASSQFDSSADTQYF. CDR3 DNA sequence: TGCGCCAGCAGCCAATTTGACTCAAGCGCAGATACGCAGTATTTT.

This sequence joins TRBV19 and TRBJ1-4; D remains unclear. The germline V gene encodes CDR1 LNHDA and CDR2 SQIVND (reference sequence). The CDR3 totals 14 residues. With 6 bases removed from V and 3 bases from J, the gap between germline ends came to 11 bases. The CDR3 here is CASRKDLANEKLFF. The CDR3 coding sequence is TGTGCCAGTAGGAAAGACTTGGCTAATGAAAAACTGTTTTTT. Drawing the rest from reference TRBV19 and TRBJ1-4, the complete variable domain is DGGITQSPKYLFRKEGQNVTLSCEQNLNHDAMYWYRQDPGQGLRLIYYSQIVNDFQKGDIAEGYSVSREKKESFPLTVTSAQKNPTAFYLCASRKDLANEKLFFGSGTQLSVL.

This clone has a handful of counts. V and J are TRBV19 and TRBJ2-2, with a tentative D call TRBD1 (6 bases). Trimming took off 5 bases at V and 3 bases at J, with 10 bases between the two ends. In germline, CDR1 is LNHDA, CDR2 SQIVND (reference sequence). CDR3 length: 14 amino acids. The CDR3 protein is CASSWTAYTGELFF. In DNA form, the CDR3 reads TGTGCCAGTAGTTGGACAGCATACACCGGGGAGCTGTTTTTT. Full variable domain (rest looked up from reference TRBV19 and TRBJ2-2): DGGITQSPKYLFRKEGQNVTLSCEQNLNHDAMYWYRQDPGQGLRLIYYSQIVNDFQKGDIAEGYSVSREKKESFPLTVTSAQKNPTAFYLCASSWTAYTGELFFGEGSRLTVL.

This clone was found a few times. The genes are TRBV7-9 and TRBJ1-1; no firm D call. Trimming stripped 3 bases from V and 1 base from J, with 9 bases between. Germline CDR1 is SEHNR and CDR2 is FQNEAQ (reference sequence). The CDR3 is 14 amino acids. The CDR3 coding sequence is TGTGCCAGCAGCTTCATCACTCCGAACACTGAAGCTTTCTTT. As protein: CASSFITPNTEAFF. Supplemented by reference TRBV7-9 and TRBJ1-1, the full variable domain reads DTGVSQNPRHKITKRGQNVTFRCDPISEHNRLYWYRQTLGQGPEFLTYFQNEAQLEKSRLLSDRFSAERPKGSFSTLEIQRTEQGDSAMYLCASSFITPNTEAFFGQGTRLTVV.

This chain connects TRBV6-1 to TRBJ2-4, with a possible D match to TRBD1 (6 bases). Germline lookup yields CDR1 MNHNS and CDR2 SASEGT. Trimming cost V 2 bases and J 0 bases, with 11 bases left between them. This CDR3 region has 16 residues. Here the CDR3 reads CASSEWDTLAKNIQYF. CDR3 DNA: TGTGCCAGCAGTGAATGGGACACCTTAGCCAAAAACATTCAGTACTTC.

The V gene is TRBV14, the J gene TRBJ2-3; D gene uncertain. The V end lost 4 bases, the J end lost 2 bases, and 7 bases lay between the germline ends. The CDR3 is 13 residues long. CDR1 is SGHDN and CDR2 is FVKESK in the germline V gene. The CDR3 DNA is TGTGCCAGCAGCCGTCAGTACACAGATACGCAGTATTTT. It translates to CASSRQYTDTQYF. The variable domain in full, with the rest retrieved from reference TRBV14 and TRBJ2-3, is EAGVTQFPSHSVIEKGQTVTLRCDPISGHDNLYWYRRVMGKEIKFLLHFVKESKQDESGMPNNRFLAERTGGTYSTLKVQPAELEDSGVYFCASSRQYTDTQYFGPGTRLTVL.

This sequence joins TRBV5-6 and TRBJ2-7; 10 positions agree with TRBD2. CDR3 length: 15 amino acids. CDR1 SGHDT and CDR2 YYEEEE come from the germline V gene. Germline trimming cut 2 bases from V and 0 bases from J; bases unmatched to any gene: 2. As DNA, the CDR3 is TGTGCCAGCAGCTTAAGCGGGGGGGGCTCCTACGAGCAGTACGTC. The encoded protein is CASSLSGGGSYEQYV.

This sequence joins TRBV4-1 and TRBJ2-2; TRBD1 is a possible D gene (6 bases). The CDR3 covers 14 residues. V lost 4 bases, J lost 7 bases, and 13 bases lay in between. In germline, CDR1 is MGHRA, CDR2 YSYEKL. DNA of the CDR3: TGCGCCAGCAGCCCTACAGGGTTAGGCGGGGAGCTGTTTTTT. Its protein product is CASSPTGLGGELFF.

In nucleotides, the CDR3 is TGCAGCGTTCGACATTCGTCCTACGAGCAGTACTTC. Protein product: CSVRHSSYEQYF. The rearrangement uses TRBV29-1 and TRBJ2-7; D remains unclear. From germline, CDR1 is SQVTM and CDR2 ANQGSEA. V lost 5 bases and J lost 1, with 9 bases in between. The CDR3 runs 12 residues.

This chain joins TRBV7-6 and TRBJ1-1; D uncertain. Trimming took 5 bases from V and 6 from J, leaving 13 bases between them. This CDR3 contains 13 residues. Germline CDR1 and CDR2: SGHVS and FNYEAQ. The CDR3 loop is CASSTLEGSEAFF. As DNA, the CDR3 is TGTGCCAGCAGCACACTGGAGGGCTCTGAAGCTTTCTTT.

CDR3 protein: CASSKGYYGYTF. CDR3 DNA sequence: TGTGCCAGTAGTAAGGGGTACTATGGCTACACCTTC. The gene calls are TRBV19 and TRBJ1-2, with a possible D match to TRBD1 (5 bases). Germline V CDR1 and CDR2: LNHDA, SQIVND (reference sequence). With 4 bases removed from V and 3 bases from J, the gap between germline ends came to 6 bases. The CDR3 loop spans 12 amino acids.

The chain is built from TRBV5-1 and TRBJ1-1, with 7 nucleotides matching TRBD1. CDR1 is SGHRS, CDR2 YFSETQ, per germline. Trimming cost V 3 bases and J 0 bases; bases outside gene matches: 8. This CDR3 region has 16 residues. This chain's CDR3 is CASSWGTDELNTEAFF. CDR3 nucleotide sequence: TGCGCCAGCAGCTGGGGGACAGACGAATTGAACACTGAAGCTTTCTTT.

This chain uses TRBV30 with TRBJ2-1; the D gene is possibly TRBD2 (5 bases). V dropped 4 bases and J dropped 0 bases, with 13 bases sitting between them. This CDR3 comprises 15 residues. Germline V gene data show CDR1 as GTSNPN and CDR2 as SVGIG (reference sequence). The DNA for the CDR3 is TGTGCCTGGACCCCGGGATCTAGCTCCTACAATGAGCAGTTCTTC. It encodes CAWTPGSSSYNEQFF.

This CDR3 reads CASSRTGAYTDTQYF. CDR3 sequence (DNA): TGTGCCAGCTCGCGGACAGGGGCCTACACAGATACGCAGTATTTT. The V gene is TRBV18, the J gene TRBJ2-3, with 9 bases that match TRBD1. V shed 6 bases, J shed 2 bases, and the junction held 6 bases outside the gene matches. Germline loops: CDR1 KGHSH, CDR2 LQKENI. The CDR3 spans 15 residues.

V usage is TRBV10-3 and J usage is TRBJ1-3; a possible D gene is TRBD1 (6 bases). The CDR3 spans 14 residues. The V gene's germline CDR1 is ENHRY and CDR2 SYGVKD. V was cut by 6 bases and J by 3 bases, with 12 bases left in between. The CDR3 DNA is TGTGCCATCAGCCGAGGGGGGGATGGAAACACCATATATTTT. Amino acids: CAISRGGDGNTIYF.

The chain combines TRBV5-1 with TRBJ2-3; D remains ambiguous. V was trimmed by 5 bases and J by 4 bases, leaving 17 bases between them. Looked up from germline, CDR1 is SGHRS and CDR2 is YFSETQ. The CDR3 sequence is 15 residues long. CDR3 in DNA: TGCGCCAGCAGTCCCCCTGGGCCAGGCTCAGATACGCAGTATTTT. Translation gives CASSPPGPGSDTQYF. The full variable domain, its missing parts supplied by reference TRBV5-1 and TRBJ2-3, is KAGVTQTPRYLIKTRGQQVTLSCSPISGHRSVSWYQQTPGQGLQFLFEYFSETQRNKGNFPGRFSGRQFSNSRSEMNVSTLELGDSALYLCASSPPGPGSDTQYFGPGTRLTVL.

The CDR3 loop reads CASSLHAGLETQYF. The CDR3, as DNA: TGTGCCAGCAGCTTACATGCGGGGCTAGAGACCCAGTACTTC. The chain is built from TRBV7-3 and TRBJ2-5; weak D call: TRBD2 (6 bases). V gave up 2 bases and J gave up 4 bases, with 11 bases separating them. This CDR3 has 14 residues. Looked up from germline, CDR1 is SGHTA and CDR2 is FQGTGA.